Listed here is a single T cell receptor (beta chain). The target antigen is unknown. This record belongs to a study of cytomegalovirus exposure and HLA in healthy donors. PCR employed 60 Vbeta and 13 Jbeta primers. Measured with immunoSEQ multiplex PCR; TCRdb has only the in-frame clones, and not every one. The sample holds some 120,000 clones, over 70% seen once. CDR1 and CDR2 from the germline V gene are SNHLY and FYNNEI. This CDR3 spans 16 amino acids. Between the trimmed V and J ends, which lost 5 bases and 2 bases, there was a span of 18 bases. Whole-study findings and limits: Across donors, presence/absence analyses took sequencing depth to be roughly uniform. A later analysis appeared to link common viral pathogens to several of the most significant clusters.

The sample consisted of PBMCs. The clonotype was recovered from a woman aged 18-29 years in good health and CMV-seronegative. V gene TRBV2 combines with J gene TRBJ2-5, with D perhaps TRBD1 (7 bases). The CDR3 coding sequence is TGTGCCAGCAGTAAGAAAGGGGGCCGGGAGCAAGAGACCCAGTACTTC. Translating gives CASSKKGGREQETQYF.